What follows describes a single T cell receptor beta chain. Between the trimmed V and J ends, which lost 3 bases and 7 bases, there was a span of 14 bases. The length of the CDR3 is 14 residues. Germline V gives CDR1 LGHDT, CDR2 YNNKEL (reference sequence). These data come from a study of CD8 T cells in Susac syndrome. Peripheral blood CD8+ and CD4+ T cells were profiled by TCR beta sequencing. Controls were drawn from healthy donors and were matched for age and sex. TEMRA cells were FACS-enriched, with CD8+ and CD4+ T cells isolated negatively. cDNA came from about 0.5 to 1 ug RNA primed by random hexamers. TCRdb fed the immunoSEQ multiplex PCR reads into MiXCR, producing one record per CDR3 protein. The sample lists about 160,000 distinct CDR3 sequences, over 85% occurring once.

The sequence derives from a human donor in good health. The specimen was CD4+ T cells from PBMCs. This chain uses TRBV3-1 with TRBJ2-3, with D tentatively TRBD1 or TRBD2 (5 bases each). CDR3 protein: CASSQRDGLNTQYF. In nucleotides, the CDR3 is TGTGCCAGCAGCCAGAGGGACGGGCTGAATACGCAGTATTTT.